This note documents a single T cell receptor beta chain sequence. This specimen comes from a study of control samples from healthy donors and cancer patients. Assay used: immunoSEQ multiplex PCR; TCRdb lists only in-frame clones, some missing. The table records 70,000 to 80,000 clones, around four fifths of them present only once. The V end was cut by 4 bases, the J end by 0 bases, with 10 bases between. Per the germline V gene, CDR1 is MNHEY and CDR2 is SVGAGI. This CDR3 has 15 residues. The TCR was taken from a man aged 45 to 65 in good health. V and J are TRBV6-5 and TRBJ1-5; tentative D call: TRBD1 (5 bases). The sample consisted of blood. CDR3 nucleotide sequence: TGTGCCAGCAGTTTTTTCAGGGATAGCAATCAGCCCCAGCATTTT. Amino acid sequence: CASSFFRDSNQPQHF.